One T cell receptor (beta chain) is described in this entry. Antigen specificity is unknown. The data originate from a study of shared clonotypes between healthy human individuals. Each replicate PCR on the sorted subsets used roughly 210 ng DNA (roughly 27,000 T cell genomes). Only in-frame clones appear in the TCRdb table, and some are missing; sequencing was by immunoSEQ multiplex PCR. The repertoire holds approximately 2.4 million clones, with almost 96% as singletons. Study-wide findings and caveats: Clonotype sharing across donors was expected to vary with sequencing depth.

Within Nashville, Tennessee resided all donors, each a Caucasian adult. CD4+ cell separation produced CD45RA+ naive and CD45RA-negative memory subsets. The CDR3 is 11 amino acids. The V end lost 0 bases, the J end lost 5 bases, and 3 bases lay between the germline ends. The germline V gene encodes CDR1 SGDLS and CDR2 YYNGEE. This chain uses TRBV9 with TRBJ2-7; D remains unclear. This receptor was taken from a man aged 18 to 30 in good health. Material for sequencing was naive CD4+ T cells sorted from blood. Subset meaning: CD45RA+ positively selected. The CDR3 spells CASSVGHEQYF. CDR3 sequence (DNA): TGTGCCAGCAGCGTAGGTCACGAGCAGTACTTC. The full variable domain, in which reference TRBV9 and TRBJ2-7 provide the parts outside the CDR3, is DSGVTQTPKHLITATGQRVTLRCSPRSGDLSVYWYQQSLDQGLQFLIQYYNGEERAKGNILERFSAQQFPDLHSELNLSSLELGDSALYFCASSVGHEQYFGPGTRLTVT.